This TCR beta chain was sequenced for a study of blood T cell repertoires in COVID-19. Study background: Sample material is recorded as cDNA or gDNA derived from T cells, B-cell-depleted T cells, or PBMCs.

Methods used by the authors: The assay estimated nucleated cells by amplifying reference gene primers. Here immunoSEQ multiplex PCR was the method, and the copy in TCRdb shows in-frame clones only, minus some. V and J calls and clone size follow that table, whereas D and trimming were derived from the DNA. The sample has a few hundred thousand clones, around 83% seen once; the top ten hold roughly 2%. There are 16 residues in the CDR3. J gave up 4 bases and V 0 bases, and 9 bases lay outside the gene matches. Germline CDR1 is SGHKS and CDR2 is YYEKEE (reference sequence). Sequencing was done on a sample of peripheral blood. The chain has TRBV5-5 and TRBJ2-7; 8 nucleotides agree with TRBD1. The clonotype originates from a man aged 30 to 39 who had recovered from COVID-19. This CDR3 is CASSLGVGRGLYEQYF. The CDR3 bases are TGTGCCAGCAGCTTGGGCGTCGGCAGGGGGCTTTACGAGCAGTACTTC.